This T cell receptor beta chain is drawn from a study of cytomegalovirus exposure and HLA in healthy donors. General study points: The authors confirmed in vitro that a few CMV-associated chains were specific for CMV antigens.

Germline CDR1 SGHRS, CDR2 YFSETQ. The length of the CDR3 is 14 residues. Trimming removed 0 bases from V and 2 bases from J, with 5 bases in between. Turning to this clone: As yet, its antigen is unknown.

Only in-frame clones appear in the TCRdb table, and some are missing; sequencing was by immunoSEQ multiplex PCR. This sample has about 110,000 clones, with roughly 88% found just once. The source material was PBMCs. The chain recombines TRBV5-1 with TRBJ2-2; no clear D gene. This TCR came from a woman aged 25 to 39 in good health and CMV-seropositive. The CDR3 nucleotides are TGCGCCAGCAGCTTGGGGCCAAACACCGGGGAGCTGTTTTTT. It translates to CASSLGPNTGELFF. Full variable domain (rest looked up from reference TRBV5-1 and TRBJ2-2): KAGVTQTPRYLIKTRGQQVTLSCSPISGHRSVSWYQQTPGQGLQFLFEYFSETQRNKGNFPGRFSGRQFSNSRSEMNVSTLELGDSALYLCASSLGPNTGELFFGEGSRLTVL.